This TCR beta chain appears in the sequencing data of a study of OX40 agonist ivuxolimab in advanced cancers. On the study more broadly: Antecedent anti-PD-1, anti-PD-L1 or anti-CTLA-4 therapy was permissible, with 40% having received some.

Data came from immunoSEQ multiplex PCR; TCRdb stores just in-frame clones and leaves some out. The table has roughly 70,000 clones, approximately 81% seen once. Study-level findings and limits: Both blood CD4+ and CD8+ T cells showed clonal growth by week 6 at 0.1 to 3.0 mg/kg.

No patient had autoimmune disease or received systemic immunosuppression. Collection of blood occurred at baseline, at cycle 4 day 1, and at cycle 7 day 1. V was cut by 5 bases and J by 7 bases, with 7 bases left in between. CDR3 length: 11 amino acids. The germline V gene encodes CDR1 LGHNA and CDR2 YSLEER. Note on this clone: The target antigen is unknown.

The chain carries TRBV4-3 and TRBJ2-3; D is unresolved. The receptor's source is an adult with an advanced solid tumor such as melanoma, head and neck, liver or kidney cancer. The sequencing used CD4+ or CD8+ T cells sorted from blood, collected in a trial of the OX40 agonist ivuxolimab. CDR3 in amino acids: CASSSGNTQYF. The CDR3 DNA follows: TGCGCCAGCAGCTCGGGTAATACGCAGTATTTT.